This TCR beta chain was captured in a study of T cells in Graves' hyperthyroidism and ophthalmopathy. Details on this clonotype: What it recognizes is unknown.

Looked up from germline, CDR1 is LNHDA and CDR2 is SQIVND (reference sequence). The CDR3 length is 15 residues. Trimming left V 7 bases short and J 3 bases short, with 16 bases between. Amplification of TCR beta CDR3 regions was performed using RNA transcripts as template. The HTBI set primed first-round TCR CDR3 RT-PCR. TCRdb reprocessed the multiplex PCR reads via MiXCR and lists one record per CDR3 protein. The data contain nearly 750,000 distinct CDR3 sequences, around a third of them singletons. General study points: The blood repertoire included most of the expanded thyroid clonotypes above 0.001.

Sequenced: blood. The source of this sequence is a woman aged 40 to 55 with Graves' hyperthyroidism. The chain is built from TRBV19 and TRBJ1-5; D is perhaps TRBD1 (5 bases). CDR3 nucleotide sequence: TGTGCCAGTACCAGCGGGGCAGACTCCAATCAGCCCCAGCATTTT. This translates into CASTSGADSNQPQHF.